These 9 T cell receptor beta chains originate from one sample sequenced in a study of Graves' ophthalmopathy and Graves' hyperthyroidism. TCR beta CDR3 regions were amplified from RNA transcripts. A first-round RT-PCR used HTBI primers, followed by a second-round multiplex PCR. Via MiXCR, TCRdb re-called the multiplex PCR reads, giving one row per CDR3 protein. The sample yields over a million distinct CDR3 sequences, roughly two fifths seen once. The material sequenced was peripheral blood or thyroid tissue (not recorded which). These receptors originate from an adult man with Graves' hyperthyroidism.

Notes on this clonotype: The conserved phenylalanine or tryptophan is not found at the CDR3 terminus, so this likely reflects a read error. The DNA is left out, because the CDR3 cannot be placed on it with certainty; the CDR3 is given as TCRdb lists it. This rearrangement joins TRBV20-1 to TRBJ1-2; the tabulated D call, TRBD1, remains unverified against the DNA. The CDR3 contains 9 residues when both ends are counted. CDR1 is DFQATT, CDR2 SNEGSKA, per germline (reference sequence). CDR3 in amino acids: CSARGTATY.

The genes are TRBV5-6 and TRBJ2-2; tentative D call: TRBD1 (6 bases). Trimming pared 3 bases from V and 2 bases from J, leaving 14 bases between. The CDR3 length is 16 residues. Germline CDR1 reads SGHDT; CDR2 reads YYEEEE. The CDR3: CASSSDRPCNTGELFF. The CDR3 DNA reads TGTGCCAGCAGCTCCGACAGGCCGTGCAACACCGGGGAGCTGTTTTTT.

This clonotype was picked up many times. This chain uses TRBV6-6 with TRBJ2-5; D is ambiguous. The CDR3 extends over 11 amino acids. Germline V lookup: CDR1 MNHNY, CDR2 SVGAGI (reference sequence). V gave up 6 bases and J gave up 8 bases, with 10 bases separating them. CDR3 in DNA: TGTGCCAGCAGCCCCTCGGACACCCAGTACTTC. It encodes CASSPSDTQYF.

Details on this clonotype: Germline is not matched at one junction end, which may reflect a read error. V usage is TRBV10-2 and J usage is TRBJ1-6, with 8 bases that match TRBD1. CDR1 WSHSY and CDR2 SAAADI come from the germline V gene. The CDR3 length is 14 residues. CDR3 in amino acids: CASSKGQGISPLHF. The CDR3 coding sequence is TGTGCCAGCAGTAAAGGACAGGGTATTTCACCCCTCCACTTT.

The chain carries TRBV7-2 and TRBJ1-5; D is possibly TRBD1 (5 bases). The V gene's germline CDR1 is SGHTA and CDR2 FQGNSA. This CDR3 has 13 residues. The germline V and J ends were trimmed by 8 bases and 6 bases, with 14 bases remaining between them. The CDR3 bases are TGTGCCAGCCTGCCAGGGAGCGTTCAGCCCCAGCATTTT. This codes for CASLPGSVQPQHF.

This clonotype has only a few counts. The chain links TRBV18 to TRBJ1-2; no clear D gene. V dropped 0 bases and J dropped 6 bases, with 20 bases sitting between them. From germline, CDR1 is KGHSH and CDR2 LQKENI. This CDR3 contains 17 residues. CDR3 in amino acids: CASSPPPLRDIRDGYTF. CDR3 coding DNA: TGTGCCAGCTCACCACCCCCCTTGCGTGACATAAGAGATGGCTACACCTTC. The whole variable domain, remainder taken from reference TRBV18 and TRBJ1-2, is NAGVMQNPRHLVRRRGQEARLRCSPMKGHSHVYWYRQLPEEGLKFMVYLQKENIIDESGMPKERFSAEFPKEGPSILRIQQVVRGDSAAYFCASSPPPLRDIRDGYTFGSGTRLTVV.

This clonotype was detected many times. Its ends do not fully match the called genes, so a read error is possible. J is TRBJ2-5 and V is TRBV10-3; tentatively, D is TRBD2 (6 bases). The CDR3 has 14 residues. Germline lookup yields CDR1 ENHRY and CDR2 SYGVKD. CDR3 region: CASSYGGTEETQYF. For the CDR3, the DNA is TGTGCCAGCAGTTACGGTGGGACTGAAGAGACCCAGTACTTC.

This chain links TRBV28 with TRBJ1-6, with 8 positions matching TRBD1. J gave up 6 bases and V 5 bases, and 6 bases lay outside the gene matches. Germline V gives CDR1 MDHEN, CDR2 SYDVKM. The CDR3 length is 15 residues. The CDR3 DNA follows: TGTGCCAGCAGTCCCGGGGACAGGTTTAATTCACCCCTCCACTTT. It yields the protein CASSPGDRFNSPLHF.

This clonotype was seen ten or more times. The gene calls are TRBV6-1 and TRBJ1-2; TRBD1 agrees at 7 bases. Germline values: CDR1 MNHNS, CDR2 SASEGT. V trimming: 5 bases; J trimming: 3 bases; junction bases outside the gene matches: 3. This CDR3 region has 13 residues. The CDR3: CASSSQGDYGYTF. DNA of the CDR3: TGTGCCAGCAGTTCGCAGGGGGACTATGGCTACACCTTC.